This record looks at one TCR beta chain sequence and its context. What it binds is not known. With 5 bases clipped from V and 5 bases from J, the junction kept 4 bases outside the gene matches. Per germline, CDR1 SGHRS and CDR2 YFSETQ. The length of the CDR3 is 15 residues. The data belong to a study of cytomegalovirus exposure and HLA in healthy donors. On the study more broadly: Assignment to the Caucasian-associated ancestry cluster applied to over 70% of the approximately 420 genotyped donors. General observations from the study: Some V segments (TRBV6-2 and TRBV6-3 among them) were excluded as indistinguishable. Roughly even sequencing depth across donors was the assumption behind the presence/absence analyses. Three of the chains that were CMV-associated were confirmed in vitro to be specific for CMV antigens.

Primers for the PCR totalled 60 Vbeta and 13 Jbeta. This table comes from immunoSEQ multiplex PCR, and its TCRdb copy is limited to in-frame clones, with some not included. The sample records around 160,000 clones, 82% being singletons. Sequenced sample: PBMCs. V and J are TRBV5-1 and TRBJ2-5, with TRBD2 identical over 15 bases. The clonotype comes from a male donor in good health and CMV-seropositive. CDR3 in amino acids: CASRGLAGGAETQYF. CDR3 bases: TGCGCCAGCAGGGGACTAGCGGGAGGTGCTGAGACCCAGTACTTC.